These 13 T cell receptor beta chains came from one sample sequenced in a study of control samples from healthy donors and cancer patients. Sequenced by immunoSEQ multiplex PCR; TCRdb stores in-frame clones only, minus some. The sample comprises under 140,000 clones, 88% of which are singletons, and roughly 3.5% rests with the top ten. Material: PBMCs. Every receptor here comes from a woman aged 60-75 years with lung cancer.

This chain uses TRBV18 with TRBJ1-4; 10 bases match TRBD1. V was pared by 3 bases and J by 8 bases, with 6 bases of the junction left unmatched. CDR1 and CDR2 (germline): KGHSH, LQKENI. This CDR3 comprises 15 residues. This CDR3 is CASSPLGQGSEKLFF. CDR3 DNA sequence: TGTGCCAGCTCACCCTTGGGACAGGGGAGCGAAAAACTGTTTTTT.

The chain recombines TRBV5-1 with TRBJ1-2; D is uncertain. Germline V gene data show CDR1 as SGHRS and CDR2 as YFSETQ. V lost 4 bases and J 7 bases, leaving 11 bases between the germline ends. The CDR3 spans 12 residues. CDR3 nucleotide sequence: TGCGCCAGCAGCGTTGGAGAGGGTGGCTACACCTTC. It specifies CASSVGEGGYTF.

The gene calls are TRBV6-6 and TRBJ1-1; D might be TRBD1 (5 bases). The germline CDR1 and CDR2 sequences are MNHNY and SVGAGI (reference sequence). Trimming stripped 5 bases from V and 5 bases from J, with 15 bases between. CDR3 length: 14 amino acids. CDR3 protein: CASSTYSGGTEAFF. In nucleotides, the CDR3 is TGTGCCAGCAGTACTTATAGCGGGGGGACTGAAGCTTTCTTT.

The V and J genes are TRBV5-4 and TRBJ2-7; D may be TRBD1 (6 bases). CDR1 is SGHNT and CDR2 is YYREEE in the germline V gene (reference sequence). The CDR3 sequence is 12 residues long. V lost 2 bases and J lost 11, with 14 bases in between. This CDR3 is CASSLTGNWEYF. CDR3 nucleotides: TGTGCCAGCAGCTTAACAGGGAATTGGGAGTACTTC.

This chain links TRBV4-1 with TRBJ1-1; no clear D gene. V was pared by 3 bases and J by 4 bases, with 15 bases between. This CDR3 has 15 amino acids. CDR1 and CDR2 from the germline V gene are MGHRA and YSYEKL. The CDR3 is CASSQSPAWGTEAFF. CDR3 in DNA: TGCGCCAGCAGCCAGAGCCCCGCGTGGGGCACTGAAGCTTTCTTT.

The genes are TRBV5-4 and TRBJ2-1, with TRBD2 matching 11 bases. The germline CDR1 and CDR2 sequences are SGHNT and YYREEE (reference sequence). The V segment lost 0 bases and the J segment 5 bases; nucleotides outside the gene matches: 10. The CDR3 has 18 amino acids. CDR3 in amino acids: CASSLAHPTSGINNEQFF. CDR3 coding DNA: TGTGCCAGCAGCTTGGCCCATCCGACTAGCGGGATAAACAATGAGCAGTTCTTC.

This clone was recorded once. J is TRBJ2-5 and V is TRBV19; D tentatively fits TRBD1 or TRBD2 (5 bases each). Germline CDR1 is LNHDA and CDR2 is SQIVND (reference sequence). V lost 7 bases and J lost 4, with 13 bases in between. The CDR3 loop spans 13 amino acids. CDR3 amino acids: CASNRGVSETQYF. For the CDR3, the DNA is TGTGCCAGTAATAGGGGAGTGTCAGAGACCCAGTACTTC.

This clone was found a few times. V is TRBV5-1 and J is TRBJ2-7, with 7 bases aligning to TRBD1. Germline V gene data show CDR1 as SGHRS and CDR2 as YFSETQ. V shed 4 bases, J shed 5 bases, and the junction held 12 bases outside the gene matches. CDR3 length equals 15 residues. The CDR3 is CASSVIPGQQNEQYF. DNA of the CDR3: TGCGCCAGCAGCGTGATTCCGGGACAGCAAAACGAGCAGTACTTC.

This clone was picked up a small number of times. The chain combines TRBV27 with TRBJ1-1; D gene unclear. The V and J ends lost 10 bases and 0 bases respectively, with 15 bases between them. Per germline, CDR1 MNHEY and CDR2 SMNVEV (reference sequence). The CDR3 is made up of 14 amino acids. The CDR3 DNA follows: TGTGCCACTCGACGAATAACGGTGAACACTGAAGCTTTCTTT. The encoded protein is CATRRITVNTEAFF.

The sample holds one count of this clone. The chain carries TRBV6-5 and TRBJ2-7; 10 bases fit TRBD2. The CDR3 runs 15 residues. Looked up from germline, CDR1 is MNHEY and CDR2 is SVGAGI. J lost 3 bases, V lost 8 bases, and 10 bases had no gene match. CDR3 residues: CASSASGGSNYEQYF. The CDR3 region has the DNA TGTGCCAGCTCCGCTAGCGGGGGATCCAACTACGAGCAGTACTTC.

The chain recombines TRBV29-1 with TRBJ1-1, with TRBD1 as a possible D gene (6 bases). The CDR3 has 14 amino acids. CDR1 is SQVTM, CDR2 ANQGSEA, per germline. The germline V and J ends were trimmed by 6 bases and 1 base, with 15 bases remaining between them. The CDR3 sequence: CSVCDETGNTEAFF. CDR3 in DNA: TGCAGCGTGTGCGACGAGACAGGGAACACTGAAGCTTTCTTT.

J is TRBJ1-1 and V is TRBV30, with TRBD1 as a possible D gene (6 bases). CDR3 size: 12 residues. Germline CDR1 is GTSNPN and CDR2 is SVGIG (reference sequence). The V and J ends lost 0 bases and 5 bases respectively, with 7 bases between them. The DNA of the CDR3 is TGTGCCTGGAGTGTAGGGGGGACTGAAGCTTTCTTT. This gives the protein CAWSVGGTEAFF.

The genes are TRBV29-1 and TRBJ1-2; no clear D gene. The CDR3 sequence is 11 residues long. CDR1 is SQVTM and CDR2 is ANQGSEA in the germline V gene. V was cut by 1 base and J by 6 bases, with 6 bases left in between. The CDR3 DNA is TGCAGCGTTGAAGCTTTTAATGGCTACACCTTC. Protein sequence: CSVEAFNGYTF.